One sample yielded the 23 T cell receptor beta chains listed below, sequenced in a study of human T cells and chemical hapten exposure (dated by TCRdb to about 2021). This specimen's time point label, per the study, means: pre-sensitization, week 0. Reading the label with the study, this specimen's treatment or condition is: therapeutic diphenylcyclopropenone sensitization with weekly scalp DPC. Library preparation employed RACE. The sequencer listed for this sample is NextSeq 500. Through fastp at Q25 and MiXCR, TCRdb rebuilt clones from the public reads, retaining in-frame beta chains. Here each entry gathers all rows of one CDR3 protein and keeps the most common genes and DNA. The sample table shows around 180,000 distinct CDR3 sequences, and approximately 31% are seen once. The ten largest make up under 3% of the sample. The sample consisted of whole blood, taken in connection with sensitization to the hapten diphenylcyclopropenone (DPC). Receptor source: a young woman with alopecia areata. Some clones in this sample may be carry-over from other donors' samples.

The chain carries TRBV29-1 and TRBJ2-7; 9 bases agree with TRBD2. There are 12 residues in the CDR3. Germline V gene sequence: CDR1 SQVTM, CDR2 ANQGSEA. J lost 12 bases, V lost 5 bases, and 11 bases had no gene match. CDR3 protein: CSVSGGSGSTYF. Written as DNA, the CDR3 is TGCAGCGTTTCGGGGGGTAGCGGGAGTACGTACTTC.

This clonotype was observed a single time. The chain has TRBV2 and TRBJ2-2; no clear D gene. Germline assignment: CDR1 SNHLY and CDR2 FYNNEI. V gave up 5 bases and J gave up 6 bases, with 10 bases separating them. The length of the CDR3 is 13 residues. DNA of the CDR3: TGTGCCAGCAGTAGGATTGGGGCCGGGGAGCTGTTTTTT. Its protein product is CASSRIGAGELFF.

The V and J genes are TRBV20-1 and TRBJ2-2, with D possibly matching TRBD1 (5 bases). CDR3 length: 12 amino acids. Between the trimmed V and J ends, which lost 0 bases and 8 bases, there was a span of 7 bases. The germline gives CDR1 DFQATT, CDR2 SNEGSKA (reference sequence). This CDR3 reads CSARDQGGELFF. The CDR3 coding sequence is TGCAGTGCTAGAGATCAGGGTGGGGAGCTGTTTTTT.

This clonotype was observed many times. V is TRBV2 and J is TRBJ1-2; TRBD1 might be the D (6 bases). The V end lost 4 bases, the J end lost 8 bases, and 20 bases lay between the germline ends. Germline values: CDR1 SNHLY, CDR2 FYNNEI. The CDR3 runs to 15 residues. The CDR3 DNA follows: TGTGCCAGCAGTGGGGAGGACAGATTTCGGGAGGGCTACACCTTC. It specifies CASSGEDRFREGYTF.

The CDR3 here is CATSGGYNQPQHF. The CDR3 nucleotides read TGTGCCACCAGTGGAGGGTACAATCAGCCCCAGCATTTT. The V call is TRBV24-1, the J call TRBJ1-5; D not resolved. The CDR3 covers 13 residues. The V gene lost 5 bases and the J gene lost 3 bases, with 7 bases spanning the gap. Germline CDR1 is KGHDR and CDR2 is SFDVKD.

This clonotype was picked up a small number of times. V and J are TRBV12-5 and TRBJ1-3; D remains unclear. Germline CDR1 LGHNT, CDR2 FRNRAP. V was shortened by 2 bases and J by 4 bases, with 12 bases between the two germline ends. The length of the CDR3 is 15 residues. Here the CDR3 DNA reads TGTGCTAGTGGTTTGAGAGTGGCTCCCGGAAACACCATATATTTT. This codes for CASGLRVAPGNTIYF.

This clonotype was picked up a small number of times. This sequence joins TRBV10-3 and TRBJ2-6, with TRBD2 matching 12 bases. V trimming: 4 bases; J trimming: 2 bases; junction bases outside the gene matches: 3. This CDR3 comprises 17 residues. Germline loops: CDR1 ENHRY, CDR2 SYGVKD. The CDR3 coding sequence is TGTGCCATCAGTGTCCTAGCGGGGGGGACTGGGGCCAACGTCCTGACTTTC. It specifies CAISVLAGGTGANVLTF.

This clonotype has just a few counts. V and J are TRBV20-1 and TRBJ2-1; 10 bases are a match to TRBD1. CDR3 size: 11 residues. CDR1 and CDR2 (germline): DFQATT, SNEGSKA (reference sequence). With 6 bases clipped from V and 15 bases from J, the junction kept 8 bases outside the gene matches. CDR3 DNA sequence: TGCAGTGCAACCGGGACAGGGGTTTCGTTCTTC. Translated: CSATGTGVSFF.

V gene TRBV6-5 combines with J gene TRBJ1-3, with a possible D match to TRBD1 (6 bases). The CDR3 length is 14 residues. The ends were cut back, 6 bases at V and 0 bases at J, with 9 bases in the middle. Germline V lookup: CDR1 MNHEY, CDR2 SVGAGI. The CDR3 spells CASRRQASGNTIYF. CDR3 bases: TGTGCCAGCAGAAGACAGGCCTCTGGAAACACCATATATTTT.

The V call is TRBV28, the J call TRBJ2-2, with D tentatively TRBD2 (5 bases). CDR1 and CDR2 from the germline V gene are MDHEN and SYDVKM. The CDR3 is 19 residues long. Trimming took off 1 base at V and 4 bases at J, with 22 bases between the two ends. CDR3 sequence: CASSLFPLQDRRGTGELFF. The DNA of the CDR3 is TGTGCCAGCAGTTTATTTCCCCTCCAGGACCGACGGGGCACCGGGGAGCTGTTTTTT.

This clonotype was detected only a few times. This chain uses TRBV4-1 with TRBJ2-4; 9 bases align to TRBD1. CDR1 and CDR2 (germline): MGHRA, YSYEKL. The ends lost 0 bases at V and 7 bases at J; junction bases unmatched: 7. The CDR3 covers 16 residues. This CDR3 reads CASSQDDRGARNIQYF. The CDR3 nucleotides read TGCGCCAGCAGCCAAGATGACAGGGGGGCGAGGAACATTCAGTACTTC.

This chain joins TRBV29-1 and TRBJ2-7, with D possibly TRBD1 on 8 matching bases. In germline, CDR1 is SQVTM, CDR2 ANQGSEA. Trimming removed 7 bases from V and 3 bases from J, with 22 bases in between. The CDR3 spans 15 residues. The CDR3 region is CSGGGQVGMFYEQYF. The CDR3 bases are TGCAGCGGGGGGGGACAGGTCGGAATGTTCTACGAGCAGTACTTC.

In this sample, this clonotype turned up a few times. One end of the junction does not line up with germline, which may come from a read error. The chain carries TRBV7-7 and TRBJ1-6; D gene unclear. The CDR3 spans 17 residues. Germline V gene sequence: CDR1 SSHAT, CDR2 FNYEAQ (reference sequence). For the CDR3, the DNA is TGTGCTAGCAGCCGCCGGTCAACGAGCTCCTATAATTCACCCCTCCACTTT. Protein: CASSRRSTSSYNSPLHF. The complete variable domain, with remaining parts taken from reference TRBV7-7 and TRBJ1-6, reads GAGVSQSPRYKVTKRGQDVTLRCDPISSHATLYWYQQALGQGPEFLTYFNYEAQPDKSGLPSDRFSAERPEGSISTLTIQRTEQRDSAMYRCASSRRSTSSYNSPLHFGNGTRLTVT.

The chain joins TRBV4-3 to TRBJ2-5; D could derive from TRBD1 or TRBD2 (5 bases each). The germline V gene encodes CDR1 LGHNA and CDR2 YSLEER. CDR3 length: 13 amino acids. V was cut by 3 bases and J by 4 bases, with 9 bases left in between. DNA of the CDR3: TGCGCCAGCAGCCAGGGGGTTTTAGAGACCCAGTACTTC. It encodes CASSQGVLETQYF.

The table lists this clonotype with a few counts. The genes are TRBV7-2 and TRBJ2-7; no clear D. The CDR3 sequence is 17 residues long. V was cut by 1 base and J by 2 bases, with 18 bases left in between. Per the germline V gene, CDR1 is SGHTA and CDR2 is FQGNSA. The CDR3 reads CASSLGAGEYTPYEQYF. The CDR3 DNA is TGTGCCAGCAGCTTAGGGGCTGGGGAATACACACCCTACGAGCAGTACTTC. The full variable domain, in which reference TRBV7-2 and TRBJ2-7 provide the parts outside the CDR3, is GAGVSQSPSNKVTEKGKDVELRCDPISGHTALYWYRQSLGQGLEFLIYFQGNSAPDKSGLPSDRFSAERTGGSVSTLTIQRTQQEDSAVYLCASSLGAGEYTPYEQYFGPGTRLTVT.

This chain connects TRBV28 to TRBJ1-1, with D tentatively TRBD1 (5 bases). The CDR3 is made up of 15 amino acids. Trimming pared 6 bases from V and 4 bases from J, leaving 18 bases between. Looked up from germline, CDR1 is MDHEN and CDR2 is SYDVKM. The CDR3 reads CASRPPGLPGTEAFF. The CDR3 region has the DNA TGTGCCAGCAGGCCCCCGGGGCTCCCGGGCACTGAAGCTTTCTTT.

The chain's CDR3 is CASTEGQGGNQPQHF. The CDR3 DNA follows: TGTGCCAGTACCGAGGGACAGGGGGGTAATCAGCCCCAGCATTTT. This rearrangement joins TRBV19 to TRBJ1-5, with TRBD1 matching 11 bases. CDR1 and CDR2 (germline): LNHDA, SQIVND (reference sequence). CDR3 length equals 15 residues. Trimming at V came to 7 bases and at J to 4 bases, leaving 6 bases not matched to a gene.

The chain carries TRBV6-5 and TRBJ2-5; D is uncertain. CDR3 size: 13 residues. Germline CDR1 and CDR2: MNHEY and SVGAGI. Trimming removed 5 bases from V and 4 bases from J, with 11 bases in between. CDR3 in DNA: TGTGCCAGCAGTCCTGGTGGGGTAGAGACCCAGTACTTC. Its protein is CASSPGGVETQYF.

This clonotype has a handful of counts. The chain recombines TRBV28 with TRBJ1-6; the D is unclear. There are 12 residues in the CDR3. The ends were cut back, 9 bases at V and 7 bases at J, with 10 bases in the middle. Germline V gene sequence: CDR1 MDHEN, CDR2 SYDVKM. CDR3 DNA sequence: TGTGCCAGTGGACGGGGAAATTCACCCCTCCACTTT. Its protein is CASGRGNSPLHF.

In nucleotides, the CDR3 is TGTGCCAGCAGCTCCTCGACAGGGATTAGCACAGATACGCAGTATTTT. It encodes CASSSSTGISTDTQYF. The chain has TRBV7-2 and TRBJ2-3; 7 nucleotides line up with TRBD1. The CDR3 runs 16 residues. The germline CDR1 and CDR2 sequences are SGHTA and FQGNSA. The V and J ends lost 4 bases and 0 bases, in that order; junction bases with no gene match: 7.

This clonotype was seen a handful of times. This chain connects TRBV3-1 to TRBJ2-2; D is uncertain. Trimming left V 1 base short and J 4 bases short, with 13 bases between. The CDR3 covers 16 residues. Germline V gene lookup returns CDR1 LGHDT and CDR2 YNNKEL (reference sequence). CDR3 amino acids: CASSQGFEFFTGELFF. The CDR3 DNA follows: TGTGCCAGCAGCCAAGGGTTTGAGTTTTTCACCGGGGAGCTGTTTTTT.

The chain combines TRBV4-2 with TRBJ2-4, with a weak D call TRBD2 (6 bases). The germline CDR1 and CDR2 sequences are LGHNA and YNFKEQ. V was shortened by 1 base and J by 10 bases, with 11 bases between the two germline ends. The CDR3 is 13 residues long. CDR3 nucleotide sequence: TGTGCCAGCAGCCAAGTAGTCGGGAGAATTCAGTACTTC. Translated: CASSQVVGRIQYF.

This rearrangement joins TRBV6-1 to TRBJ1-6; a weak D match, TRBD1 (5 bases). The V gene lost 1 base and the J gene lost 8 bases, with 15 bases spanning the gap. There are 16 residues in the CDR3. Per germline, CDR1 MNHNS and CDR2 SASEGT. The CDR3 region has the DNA TGTGCCAGCAGTGAAGTTCTAGGGACGTTGGATTCACCCCTCCACTTT. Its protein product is CASSEVLGTLDSPLHF.